This TCR beta chain was captured by sequencing in a study of T-cell reconstitution after alpha-beta-depleted transplantation in children. Construction of the TCRbeta library involved unique molecular identifiers. A single record per CDR3 protein comes from TCRdb applying MiXCR to the PCR reads. The table has approximately 200,000 distinct CDR3 sequences, about 15% seen once. Trimming took off 0 bases at V and 0 bases at J, with 9 bases between the two ends. This CDR3 has 16 residues. Germline lookup yields CDR1 SGHDT and CDR2 YYEEEE. This clonotype appeared many times. This TCR came from a human donor who donated a stem cell graft to a child with acute lymphoblastic leukemia. Sequences were derived from PBMCs from the stem cell graft donor, sampled from the stem cell graft. The genes are TRBV5-6 and TRBJ2-2; D is unclear. CDR3 region: CASSLGAIANTGELFF. In DNA form, the CDR3 reads TGTGCCAGCAGCTTGGGGGCGATCGCGAACACCGGGGAGCTGTTTTTT.